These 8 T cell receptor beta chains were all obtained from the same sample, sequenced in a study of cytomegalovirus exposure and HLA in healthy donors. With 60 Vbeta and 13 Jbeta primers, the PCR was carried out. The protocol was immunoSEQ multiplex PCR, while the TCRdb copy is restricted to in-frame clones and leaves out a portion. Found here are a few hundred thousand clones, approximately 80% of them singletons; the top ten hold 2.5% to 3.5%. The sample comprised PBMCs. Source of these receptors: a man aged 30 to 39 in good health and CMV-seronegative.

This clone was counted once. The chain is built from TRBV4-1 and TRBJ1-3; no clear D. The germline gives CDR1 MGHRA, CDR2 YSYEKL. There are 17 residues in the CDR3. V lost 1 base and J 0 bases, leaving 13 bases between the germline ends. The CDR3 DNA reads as TGCGCCAGCAGCCAAGCGTCGGCGGCCTCCTCTGGAAACACCATATATTTT. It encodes CASSQASAASSGNTIYF.

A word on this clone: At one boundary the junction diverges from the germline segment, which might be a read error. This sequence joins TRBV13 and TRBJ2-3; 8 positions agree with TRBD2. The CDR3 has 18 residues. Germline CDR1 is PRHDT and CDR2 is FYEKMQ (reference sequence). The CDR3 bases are TGTGCCAGCAGCATAGGCGCGGGGGGCCGAGCCATCACAGATACGCAGTATTTT. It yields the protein CASSIGAGGRAITDTQYF.

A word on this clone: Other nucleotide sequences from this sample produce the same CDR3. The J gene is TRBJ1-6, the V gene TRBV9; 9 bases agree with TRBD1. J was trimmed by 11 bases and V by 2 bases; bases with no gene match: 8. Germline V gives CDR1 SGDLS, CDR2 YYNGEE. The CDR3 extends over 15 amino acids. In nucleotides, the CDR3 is TGTGCCAGCAGCGTTGGAGACAGGGGGGCAACACCCCTCCACTTT. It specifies CASSVGDRGATPLHF.

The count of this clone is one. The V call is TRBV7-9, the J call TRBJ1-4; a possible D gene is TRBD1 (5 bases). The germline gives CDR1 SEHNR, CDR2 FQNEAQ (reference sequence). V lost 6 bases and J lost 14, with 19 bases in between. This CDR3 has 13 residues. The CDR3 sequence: CASSISGGEYLFF. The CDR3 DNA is TGTGCCAGCAGTATCTCTGGAGGGGAGTACCTGTTTTTT.

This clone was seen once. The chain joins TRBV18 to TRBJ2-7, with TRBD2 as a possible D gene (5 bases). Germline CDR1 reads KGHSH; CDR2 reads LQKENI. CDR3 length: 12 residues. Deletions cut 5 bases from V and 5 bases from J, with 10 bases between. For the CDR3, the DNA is TGTGCCAGCTCATTCCGGGAAGACGAGCAGTACTTC. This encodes CASSFREDEQYF.

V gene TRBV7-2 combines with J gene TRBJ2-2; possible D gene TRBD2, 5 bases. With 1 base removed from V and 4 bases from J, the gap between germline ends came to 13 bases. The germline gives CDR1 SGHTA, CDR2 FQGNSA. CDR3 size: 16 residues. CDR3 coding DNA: TGTGCCAGCAGCTTAGTTCCCGGCCGGGGCACCGGGGAGCTGTTTTTT. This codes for CASSLVPGRGTGELFF.

CDR3 in DNA: TGTGCCAGCAGCCTGGGACAGGGTCTCTACGAGCAGTACTTC. It specifies CASSLGQGLYEQYF. V gene TRBV9 combines with J gene TRBJ2-5, with 9 nucleotides matching TRBD1. The tail of the sequence fits TRBJ2-7 better, so the J call may be wrong. In germline, CDR1 is SGDLS, CDR2 YYNGEE. The CDR3 covers 14 residues.

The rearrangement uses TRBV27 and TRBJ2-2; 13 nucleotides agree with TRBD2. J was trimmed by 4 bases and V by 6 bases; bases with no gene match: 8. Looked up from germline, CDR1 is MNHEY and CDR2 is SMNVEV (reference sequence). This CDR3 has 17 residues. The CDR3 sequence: CASSQTSGGAGTGELFF. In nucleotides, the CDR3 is TGTGCCAGCAGCCAAACTAGCGGGGGGGCGGGCACCGGGGAGCTGTTTTTT.